This T cell receptor beta chain was captured in a study of T cells after yellow fever vaccination. Study-level information: Preparation used SMART-Seq v4 Ultra Low Input for the low-cell-number fractions.

Each CDR3 protein is one row after TCRdb ran MiXCR on the 5' RACE reads. Here the sample spans about 210,000 distinct CDR3 sequences, 3.2% being singletons. J lost 0 bases, V lost 0 bases, and 3 bases had no gene match. Per germline, CDR1 KGHSH and CDR2 LQKENI. This CDR3 contains 16 residues. Source: CD4+ T cells sorted from PBMCs, taken 10 days after the yellow fever booster vaccination. The chain has TRBV18 and TRBJ2-3, with 7 bases that match TRBD2. This TCR came from a man between 18 and 35 years old who received the YFV17D yellow fever vaccine. This CDR3 is CASSPPAGGSTDTQYF. For the CDR3, the DNA is TGTGCCAGCTCACCACCGGCCGGGGGGAGCACAGATACGCAGTATTTT.